This TCR beta chain was sequenced in a study of cytotoxic CD8 clonotypes in ibrutinib-treated CLL. Overall study context: The group held some 11 relapsed/refractory and approximately 15 treatment-naive patients, with under 18 IGHV unmutated. Response samples came after a median about 12 months of treatment, range 6 to 36.

In this sample, this clone is medium-sized. Its target is unknown. Broader study findings: Clonality went up at the time of ibrutinib response, stayed stable in sustained remission, and later dropped back toward its baseline level at progression. Sustained-remission patients were sampled at one set of times and progressing patients at different ones.

CDR3 length equals 16 residues. With 5 bases removed from V and 2 bases from J, the gap between germline ends came to 18 bases. Germline-derived CDR1 and CDR2 are SGHVS and FQNEAQ. Sequenced by immunoSEQ multiplex PCR; TCRdb stores in-frame clones only, minus some. The repertoire holds about 8,600 clones, with about 70% as singletons. The clonotype was recovered from a human donor with chronic lymphocytic leukemia. The sample here was PBMCs, taken before ibrutinib treatment. The V gene is TRBV7-8, the J gene TRBJ1-2; D ambiguous. The CDR3 DNA is TGTGCCAGCAGCGCCACTCCGGTACAGTCAAACTATGGCTACACCTTC. As protein: CASSATPVQSNYGYTF.